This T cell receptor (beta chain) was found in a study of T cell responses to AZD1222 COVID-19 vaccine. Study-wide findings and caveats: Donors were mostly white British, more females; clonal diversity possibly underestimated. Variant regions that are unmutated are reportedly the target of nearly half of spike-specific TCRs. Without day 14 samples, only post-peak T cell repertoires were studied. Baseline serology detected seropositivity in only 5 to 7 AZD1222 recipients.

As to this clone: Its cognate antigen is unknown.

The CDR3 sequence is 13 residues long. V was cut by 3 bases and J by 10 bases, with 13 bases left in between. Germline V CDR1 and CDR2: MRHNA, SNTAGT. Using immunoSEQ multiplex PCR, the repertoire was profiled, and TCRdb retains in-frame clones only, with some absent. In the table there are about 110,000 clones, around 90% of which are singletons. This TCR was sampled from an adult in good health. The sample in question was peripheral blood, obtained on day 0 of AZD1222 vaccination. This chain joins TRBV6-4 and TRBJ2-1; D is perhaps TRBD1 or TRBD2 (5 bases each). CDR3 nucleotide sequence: TGTGCCAGCAGTGAGGAAAGGGACCGAGAGCAGTTCTTC. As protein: CASSEERDREQFF.